The source of this TCR beta chain is a study of blood T cell repertoires in COVID-19. Study summary: Specimens from acute and convalescent COVID-19 originated in the United States, Italy and Spain.

Authors' analysis steps: Amplification with reference gene primers provided the estimates of nucleated cell counts. Profiling relied on immunoSEQ multiplex PCR, and the TCRdb table lists in-frame clones only, not all of them. That table supplies the V and J calls and clone size; D and trimming were determined from the DNA. Among about 210,000 clones, about 90% were seen once, and the ten largest hold under 1.5%. Germline-derived CDR1 and CDR2 are SGHAT and FQNNGV. The length of the CDR3 is 15 residues. V lost 2 bases to trimming and J lost 2 bases, with 10 bases between them. This clone showed up just a few times.

The V gene is TRBV11-2, the J gene TRBJ1-3; D possibly corresponds to TRBD1 (6 bases). The sample taken for sequencing was peripheral blood. This receptor was identified in a man aged 25-45 years with acute or convalescent COVID-19. CDR3 sequence: CASSLSRGPGNTIYF. The CDR3 DNA is TGTGCCAGCAGCTTATCCAGGGGCCCTGGAAACACCATATATTTT. Full variable domain (rest looked up from reference TRBV11-2 and TRBJ1-3): EAGVAQSPRYKIIEKRQSVAFWCNPISGHATLYWYQQILGQGPKLLIQFQNNGVVDDSQLPKDRFSAERLKGVDSTLKIQPAKLEDSAVYLCASSLSRGPGNTIYFGEGSWLTVV.